The next 27 T cell receptor beta chains were all read from a single sample in a study of blood T cell repertoires in COVID-19. TCRdb's copy holds only in-frame clones and misses some; the assay was immunoSEQ multiplex PCR. The repertoire holds about 150,000 clones, with approximately 86% as singletons. What was sequenced was peripheral blood. These receptors all stem from an elderly woman with active or convalescent COVID-19.

The V call is TRBV6-5, the J call TRBJ2-7, with 7 bases lining up with TRBD2. Per the germline V gene, CDR1 is MNHEY and CDR2 is SVGAGI. CDR3 length: 15 amino acids. J lost 0 bases, V lost 1 base, and 3 bases had no gene match. The DNA of the CDR3 is TGTGCCAGCAGTTACTGGGAGGGGACCTCCTACGAGCAGTACTTC. Its protein is CASSYWEGTSYEQYF.

This rearrangement joins TRBV7-2 to TRBJ1-2, with D uncertain. V lost 2 bases and J lost 7, with 20 bases in between. This CDR3 is built from 16 residues. From germline, CDR1 is SGHTA and CDR2 FQGNSA. CDR3 residues: CASSLILGVYESGYTF. The DNA for the CDR3 is TGTGCCAGCAGCTTAATTCTGGGCGTCTATGAGAGTGGCTACACCTTC.

Concerning this clone: The junction departs from germline at one end; a sequencing error may be responsible. V is TRBV7-7 and J is TRBJ2-1; the D gene is possibly TRBD1 (5 bases). Germline V gene lookup returns CDR1 SSHAT and CDR2 FNYEAQ (reference sequence). The CDR3 is 16 residues long. CDR3 amino acids: CASSPQTGAPYNEQFF. CDR3 in DNA: TGTGCTAGCAGCCCCCAGACTGGGGCACCCTACAATGAGCAGTTCTTC.

The chain combines TRBV7-2 with TRBJ1-5; TRBD1 agrees at 9 bases. J was trimmed by 10 bases and V by 5 bases; bases with no gene match: 15. The CDR3 covers 16 residues. Germline V gene sequence: CDR1 SGHTA, CDR2 FQGNSA. The CDR3 loop is CASSRYTGGAAHPQHF. The CDR3 nucleotides are TGTGCCAGCAGCCGCTACACAGGGGGCGCCGCCCACCCCCAGCATTTT.

The chain carries TRBV11-3 and TRBJ2-7; TRBD2 might be the D (5 bases). The V end lost 5 bases, the J end lost 7 bases, and 15 bases lay between the germline ends. Looked up from germline, CDR1 is SGHNT and CDR2 is YENEEA. The CDR3 spans 13 residues. The CDR3 coding sequence is TGTGCCAGCAGCCTCGGTCCCCGGGGTGAGCAGTACTTC. This encodes CASSLGPRGEQYF.

This clone was detected once. The V call is TRBV2, the J call TRBJ2-2; a possible D gene is TRBD2 (5 bases). This CDR3 contains 15 residues. Germline V lookup: CDR1 SNHLY, CDR2 FYNNEI. The CDR3 DNA reads as TGTGCTTCCGGTCTGGGTAGCGCGAACACCGGGGAGCTGTTTTTT. Amino acid sequence: CASGLGSANTGELFF.

The V and J genes are TRBV11-3 and TRBJ1-1; D is possibly TRBD1 (5 bases). This CDR3 has 15 residues. V was pared by 0 bases and J by 0 bases, with 8 bases between. Germline values: CDR1 SGHNT, CDR2 YENEEA. The CDR3 reads CASSLDSGVNTEAFF. The DNA of the CDR3 is TGTGCCAGCAGCTTAGATTCGGGGGTGAACACTGAAGCTTTCTTT.

The chain recombines TRBV19 with TRBJ1-5; D uncertain. The V and J ends lost 5 bases and 5 bases respectively, with 7 bases between them. Germline V gene sequence: CDR1 LNHDA, CDR2 SQIVND (reference sequence). The CDR3 contains 12 residues. The CDR3 reads CASSPNYQPQHF. The CDR3 DNA reads as TGTGCCAGTAGTCCTAACTATCAGCCCCAGCATTTT.

This clone occurred a few times. The chain uses TRBV6-5 and TRBJ1-4; a possible D gene is TRBD1 (6 bases). V was shortened by 7 bases and J by 4 bases, with 10 bases between the two germline ends. Germline V lookup: CDR1 MNHEY, CDR2 SVGAGI. The CDR3 has 13 amino acids. The CDR3 here is CASTGQSNEKLFF. The CDR3 DNA sequence: TGTGCCAGCACGGGACAAAGTAATGAAAAACTGTTTTTT.

The chain is built from TRBV7-9 and TRBJ2-3; D remains unclear. CDR3 length: 17 amino acids. V shed 1 base and J shed 0 bases, with 14 bases lying between them. CDR1 and CDR2 from the germline V gene are SEHNR and FQNEAQ (reference sequence). CDR3: CASSLVPLSTSTDTQYF. DNA for the CDR3: TGTGCCAGCAGCTTAGTTCCCCTATCAACTAGCACAGATACGCAGTATTTT.

This clone came up a few times. The chain links TRBV7-9 to TRBJ2-7; D is ambiguous. The CDR3 runs 12 residues. V was clipped by 3 bases and J by 5 bases, with 8 bases between them. CDR1 SEHNR and CDR2 FQNEAQ come from the germline V gene (reference sequence). The CDR3 DNA reads TGTGCCAGCAGCTTGATATCGGACGAGCAGTACTTC. Its protein is CASSLISDEQYF.

This chain joins TRBV29-1 and TRBJ2-1; D may be TRBD2 (6 bases). The CDR3 spans 15 residues. Germline CDR1 reads SQVTM; CDR2 reads ANQGSEA. Trimming cost V 1 base and J 0 bases, with 10 bases left between them. This CDR3 is CSVEAPGSSYNEQFF. CDR3 in DNA: TGCAGCGTTGAAGCTCCCGGGAGCTCCTACAATGAGCAGTTCTTC.

The CDR3 protein is CASSLTGLLNEKLFF. The CDR3 nucleotides are TGCGCCAGCAGCTTGACAGGGCTTTTAAATGAAAAACTGTTTTTT. The chain employs TRBV5-1 and TRBJ1-4; a possible D gene is TRBD1 (6 bases). V gave up 1 base and J gave up 5 bases, with 12 bases separating them. From germline, CDR1 is SGHRS and CDR2 YFSETQ. The CDR3 extends over 15 amino acids.

This sequence joins TRBV9 and TRBJ2-7; TRBD2 matches 10 bases. Trimming took 0 bases from V and 2 from J; bases not matched to a gene: 2. Germline loops: CDR1 SGDLS, CDR2 YYNGEE. This CDR3 comprises 15 residues. CDR3 sequence: CASSVGTSGPYEQYF. The CDR3, as DNA: TGTGCCAGCAGCGTAGGGACTAGCGGCCCCTACGAGCAGTACTTC. Together with reference TRBV9 and TRBJ2-7, the CDR3 gives the full variable domain: DSGVTQTPKHLITATGQRVTLRCSPRSGDLSVYWYQQSLDQGLQFLIQYYNGEERAKGNILERFSAQQFPDLHSELNLSSLELGDSALYFCASSVGTSGPYEQYFGPGTRLTVT.

V usage is TRBV10-3 and J usage is TRBJ2-2, with D maybe TRBD1 (6 bases). The germline V gene encodes CDR1 ENHRY and CDR2 SYGVKD. V lost 8 bases and J 2 bases, leaving 9 bases between the germline ends. There are 13 residues in the CDR3. CDR3 sequence (DNA): TGTGCCATCGGGACACTCAACACCGGGGAGCTGTTTTTT. It is translated as CAIGTLNTGELFF.

The genes are TRBV2 and TRBJ1-1, with 9 bases aligning to TRBD1. Germline loops: CDR1 SNHLY, CDR2 FYNNEI. The CDR3 has 15 residues. Germline trimming cut 6 bases from V and 5 bases from J; bases unmatched to any gene: 10. In DNA, the CDR3 is TGTGCCAGCAGCTGGAGGACAGGGGTGTATACTGAAGCTTTCTTT. This sequence encodes CASSWRTGVYTEAFF.

V usage is TRBV6-5 and J usage is TRBJ2-3; D is possibly TRBD2 (5 bases). The CDR3 extends over 14 amino acids. Deletions cut 10 bases from V and 6 bases from J, with 20 bases between. CDR1 and CDR2 from the germline V gene are MNHEY and SVGAGI. The CDR3 loop is CATKTGLGLDTQYF. The CDR3 nucleotides read TGTGCCACCAAGACGGGGTTAGGTCTGGATACGCAGTATTTT.

V gene TRBV9 combines with J gene TRBJ1-2, with TRBD1 identical over 8 bases. J gave up 2 bases and V 3 bases, and 9 bases lay outside the gene matches. The germline CDR1 and CDR2 sequences are SGDLS and YYNGEE. The CDR3 length is 16 residues. DNA of the CDR3: TGTGCCAGCAGCGCAGGACAGGGTAATTGGAACTATGGCTACACCTTC. It translates to CASSAGQGNWNYGYTF.

The CDR3 nucleotides are TGTGCCAGCAGCCCATCTAACTATGGCTACACCTTC. Translated: CASSPSNYGYTF. V usage is TRBV3-1 (or the pseudogene TRBV3-2) and J usage is TRBJ1-2; D is unresolved. The CDR3 loop spans 12 amino acids. Trimming took 4 bases from V and 0 from J, leaving 3 bases between them. Per germline, CDR1 LGHDT and CDR2 YNNKEL (reference sequence).

The V call is TRBV4-1, the J call TRBJ2-1; weak D call: TRBD1 (5 bases). Germline V gives CDR1 MGHRA, CDR2 YSYEKL. The V end lost 3 bases, the J end lost 0 bases, and 9 bases lay between the germline ends. The CDR3 runs 15 residues. This CDR3 is CASSQDMSSYNEQFF. CDR3 sequence (DNA): TGCGCCAGCAGCCAGGACATGAGCTCCTACAATGAGCAGTTCTTC.

The chain joins TRBV7-8 to TRBJ2-7; D is perhaps TRBD2 (6 bases). With 1 base removed from V and 1 base from J, the gap between germline ends came to 11 bases. CDR1 is SGHVS, CDR2 FQNEAQ, per germline. The CDR3 has 15 residues. This CDR3 reads CASSLGGRPSYEQYF. Here the CDR3 DNA reads TGTGCCAGCAGCTTAGGTGGGAGGCCTTCCTACGAGCAGTACTTC.

This chain uses TRBV27 with TRBJ2-1; 8 nucleotides line up with TRBD2. Germline loops: CDR1 MNHEY, CDR2 SMNVEV (reference sequence). Trimming cost V 5 bases and J 11 bases; bases outside gene matches: 17. This CDR3 contains 16 residues. CDR3 protein: CASSPTSGLLLSKQFF. As DNA, the CDR3 is TGTGCCAGCAGTCCCACTAGCGGCCTCCTCCTTAGTAAGCAGTTCTTC.

This chain links TRBV6-5 with TRBJ1-3; D is uncertain. This CDR3 region has 14 residues. The V gene lost 6 bases and the J gene lost 2 bases, with 11 bases spanning the gap. Germline lookup yields CDR1 MNHEY and CDR2 SVGAGI. CDR3 amino acids: CASSAGIPGNTIYF. The CDR3 coding sequence is TGTGCCAGCAGCGCCGGGATACCTGGAAACACCATATATTTT.

The J gene is TRBJ2-1, the V gene TRBV14; D not certain. The germline V gene encodes CDR1 SGHDN and CDR2 FVKESK. V lost 0 bases to trimming and J lost 3 bases, with 12 bases between them. The CDR3 spans 16 residues. The CDR3 sequence: CASSQEGLRSYNEQFF. Written as DNA, the CDR3 is TGTGCCAGCAGCCAAGAAGGTTTAAGGAGCTACAATGAGCAGTTCTTC.

This clone is a singleton in its sample. The chain links TRBV4-1 to TRBJ2-5; 12 bases fit TRBD2. The CDR3 length is 16 residues. The germline V gene has CDR1 MGHRA and CDR2 YSYEKL. V was clipped by 1 base and J by 5 bases; unmatched bases: 5. CDR3 nucleotides: TGCGCCAGCAGCCAAGGCCTAGCGGGAGGGCTTGAGACCCAGTACTTC. This encodes CASSQGLAGGLETQYF.

J is TRBJ1-2 and V is TRBV14; D perhaps matches TRBD1 (6 bases). The CDR3 extends over 15 amino acids. Germline CDR1 SGHDN, CDR2 FVKESK. The V gene lost 4 bases and the J gene lost 1 base, with 13 bases spanning the gap. The CDR3 DNA sequence: TGTGCCAGCAGCCCACAGACAGGTTTTAACTATGGCTACACCTTC. Encoded protein: CASSPQTGFNYGYTF.

The gene calls are TRBV5-1 and TRBJ2-3; D gene ambiguous. The germline V and J ends were trimmed by 4 bases and 0 bases, with 12 bases remaining between them. Germline V lookup: CDR1 SGHRS, CDR2 YFSETQ. This CDR3 contains 15 residues. CDR3 in amino acids: CASSESPSSTDTQYF. The DNA of the CDR3 is TGCGCCAGCAGCGAGAGTCCTTCTAGCACAGATACGCAGTATTTT.